This T cell receptor (beta chain) came from a study of blood T cell repertoires in COVID-19. Repertoires were generated with immunoSEQ multiplex PCR, while TCRdb's copy carries only in-frame clones and drops some. The sample lists about 100,000 clones, about 77% seen once, with 12% in the top ten. V was clipped by 3 bases and J by 5 bases; unmatched bases: 3. The CDR3 has 14 residues. CDR1 SGHTA and CDR2 FQGNSA come from the germline V gene. V usage is TRBV7-2 and J usage is TRBJ2-5, with 10 bases fitting TRBD2. Sequencing input: peripheral blood. The clonotype comes from a woman aged 70 to 79 with acute or convalescent COVID-19. The CDR3 protein is CASSFTSGVETQYF. CDR3 DNA sequence: TGTGCCAGCAGCTTCACTAGCGGGGTCGAGACCCAGTACTTC.